The next 19 T cell receptor beta chains were all read from a single sample in a study of T cells in Graves' hyperthyroidism and ophthalmopathy. Amplification yielded TCR beta CDR3 regions, with RNA transcripts as the source. The primer set for the first-round RT-PCR of the TCR CDR3 was HTBI. One entry per CDR3 protein, called by TCRdb with MiXCR from the multiplex PCR reads. This sample has 730,000 or so distinct CDR3 sequences, with around 20% found just once. The specimen sequenced was blood. These TCRs come from a woman aged 45 to 65 with Graves' hyperthyroidism that later progressed to Graves' ophthalmopathy.

J is TRBJ2-5 and V is TRBV12-3 or TRBV12-4; D remains unclear. This CDR3 has 13 residues. Trimming shortened V by 5 bases and J by 4 bases, and 11 bases separated the two germline ends. The CDR3 loop reads CASSLPPGETQYF. The CDR3 nucleotides read TGTGCCAGCAGTCTCCCCCCCGGAGAGACCCAGTACTTC.

CDR3 bases: TGTGCCATCAGCCCTGGACAGGACTCTGGAAACACCATATATTTT. It codes for CAISPGQDSGNTIYF. The chain uses TRBV10-3 and TRBJ1-3; 7 bases are a match to TRBD1. CDR3 length equals 15 residues. Germline V gene data show CDR1 as ENHRY and CDR2 as SYGVKD. V trimming: 6 bases; J trimming: 0 bases; junction bases outside the gene matches: 5.

In this sample, this clonotype turned up many times. J is TRBJ2-1 and V is TRBV18, with 7 positions matching TRBD2. Looked up from germline, CDR1 is KGHSH and CDR2 is LQKENI. J gave up 8 bases and V 3 bases, and 1 base lay outside the gene matches. The CDR3 loop spans 12 amino acids. CDR3 amino acids: CASSPGGDEQFF. The CDR3 bases are TGTGCCAGCTCACCTGGGGGGGATGAGCAGTTCTTC. Filled out from reference TRBV18 and TRBJ2-1, the complete variable domain reads NAGVMQNPRHLVRRRGQEARLRCSPMKGHSHVYWYRQLPEEGLKFMVYLQKENIIDESGMPKERFSAEFPKEGPSILRIQQVVRGDSAAYFCASSPGGDEQFFGPGTRLTVL.

The sample holds many counts of this clonotype. The V call is TRBV7-3, the J call TRBJ2-4, with 12 bases identical to TRBD2. The CDR3 loop spans 16 amino acids. V shed 5 bases and J 6 bases; nucleotides not matched to a gene: 8. Germline values: CDR1 SGHTA, CDR2 FQGTGA. The CDR3 region is CASSPTSGGEGNIQYF. The CDR3 region has the DNA TGTGCCAGCAGCCCGACTAGCGGGGGAGAGGGAAACATTCAGTACTTC.

The V and J genes are TRBV6-5 and TRBJ2-3; no reliable D call. Germline V lookup: CDR1 MNHEY, CDR2 SVGAGI. The CDR3 has 14 residues. Trimming removed 0 bases from V and 1 base from J, with 5 bases in between. This chain's CDR3 is CASSYSGRTDTQYF. CDR3 DNA: TGTGCCAGCAGTTACTCAGGACGCACAGATACGCAGTATTTT.

This clonotype was observed many times. V gene TRBV4-1 combines with J gene TRBJ1-2, with D uncertain. The CDR3 is made up of 14 amino acids. The germline V and J ends were trimmed by 3 bases and 2 bases, with 10 bases remaining between them. CDR1 is MGHRA and CDR2 is YSYEKL in the germline V gene. The CDR3 reads CASSQTGPNYGYTF. DNA for the CDR3: TGCGCCAGCAGCCAGACCGGACCCAACTATGGCTACACCTTC.

This chain connects TRBV6-1 to TRBJ2-7, with 9 positions matching TRBD2. The junction had 8 bases not matched to a gene; V was cut back by 0 bases and J by 2 bases. The CDR3 extends over 17 amino acids. Looked up from germline, CDR1 is MNHNS and CDR2 is SASEGT. CDR3 coding DNA: TGTGCCAGCAGTGAAGCGCAAGTAGCGGGGGCCCCCTACGAGCAGTACTTC. It codes for CASSEAQVAGAPYEQYF.

This clonotype was detected a few times. V usage is TRBV3-1 and J usage is TRBJ2-2, with D unresolved. The CDR3 consists of 14 residues. V lost 1 base and J 13 bases, leaving 16 bases between the germline ends. From germline, CDR1 is LGHDT and CDR2 YNNKEL (reference sequence). CDR3 amino acids: CASSQGVLTGWLFF. CDR3 DNA sequence: TGTGCCAGCAGCCAAGGTGTACTGACCGGTTGGCTGTTTTTT.

This chain uses TRBV30 with TRBJ2-1, with D perhaps TRBD2 (5 bases). CDR1 is GTSNPN, CDR2 SVGIG, per germline (reference sequence). The CDR3 spans 11 residues. The ends were cut back, 1 base at V and 10 bases at J, with 8 bases in the middle. CDR3: CAWSASGEQFF. The CDR3 coding sequence is TGTGCCTGGAGTGCGTCGGGGGAGCAGTTCTTC. Complete variable domain (other parts from reference TRBV30 and TRBJ2-1): SQTIHQWPATLVQPVGSPLSLECTVEGTSNPNLYWYRQAAGRGLQLLFYSVGIGQISSEVPQNLSASRPQDRQFILSSKKLLLSDSGFYLCAWSASGEQFFGPGTRLTVL.

This clonotype was seen repeatedly, ten times or more. The chain joins TRBV18 to TRBJ2-7; D is unclear. The V end was cut by 2 bases, the J end by 4 bases, with 9 bases between. Germline V lookup: CDR1 KGHSH, CDR2 LQKENI. This CDR3 contains 13 residues. This CDR3 is CASSPFEEYEQYF. CDR3 nucleotides: TGTGCCAGCTCACCATTTGAGGAGTACGAGCAGTACTTC. Combining the CDR3 with reference TRBV18 and TRBJ2-7 gives the whole variable domain NAGVMQNPRHLVRRRGQEARLRCSPMKGHSHVYWYRQLPEEGLKFMVYLQKENIIDESGMPKERFSAEFPKEGPSILRIQQVVRGDSAAYFCASSPFEEYEQYFGPGTRLTVT.

Only a few counts were recorded for this clonotype. The V gene is TRBV12-3 or TRBV12-4, the J gene TRBJ1-4; D gene unclear. This CDR3 spans 12 amino acids. Trimming stripped 6 bases from V and 8 bases from J, with 10 bases between. The CDR3 sequence is CASSPLREKLFF. The CDR3 DNA follows: TGTGCCAGCAGCCCCCTTCGAGAAAAACTGTTTTTT.

This clonotype has ten or more counts. This chain joins TRBV5-1 and TRBJ2-1; TRBD1 matches at 7 bases. This CDR3 has 13 residues. Germline V gene data show CDR1 as SGHRS and CDR2 as YFSETQ. V gave up 2 bases and J gave up 9 bases; unmatched junction bases: 5. CDR3 amino acids: CASSFTGDVEQFF. The CDR3 nucleotides read TGCGCCAGCAGCTTCACAGGGGACGTTGAGCAGTTCTTC.

This clonotype has a count of ten or more. The V and J genes are TRBV7-2 and TRBJ2-1, with TRBD2 identical over 13 bases. Germline assignment: CDR1 SGHTA and CDR2 FQGNSA. The trim removed 0 bases at V and 6 bases at J, leaving 5 bases unmatched. The CDR3 contains 17 residues. CDR3: CASSLASGTSGANEQFF. As DNA, the CDR3 is TGTGCCAGCAGCTTAGCCTCCGGGACTAGCGGGGCCAATGAGCAGTTCTTC.

V gene TRBV20-1 combines with J gene TRBJ2-7, with D possibly matching TRBD1 (6 bases). Germline-derived CDR1 and CDR2 are DFQATT and SNEGSKA (reference sequence). V dropped 0 bases and J dropped 3 bases, with 6 bases sitting between them. This CDR3 region has 12 residues. The CDR3 loop is CSAREQGYEQYF. The CDR3 bases are TGCAGTGCTAGAGAACAGGGCTACGAGCAGTACTTC.

This clonotype appeared a few times. V gene TRBV4-1 combines with J gene TRBJ2-3, with D perhaps matching TRBD1 or TRBD2 (5 bases each). This CDR3 has 15 residues. Trimming took off 0 bases at V and 5 bases at J, with 12 bases between the two ends. CDR1 and CDR2 from the germline V gene are MGHRA and YSYEKL. CDR3 sequence: CASSQDGTRGDTQYF. In DNA, the CDR3 is TGCGCCAGCAGCCAAGACGGGACCCGCGGAGATACGCAGTATTTT.

This clonotype has a handful of counts. The chain couples TRBV4-1 to TRBJ2-6, with 9 bases fitting TRBD1. The CDR3 length is 19 residues. Germline lookup yields CDR1 MGHRA and CDR2 YSYEKL. The V and J ends lost 3 bases and 5 bases, in that order; junction bases with no gene match: 14. The CDR3 coding sequence is TGCGCCAGCAGCCAGAGCCCCATCCCGGGACAGGGACGGGCCAACGTCCTGACTTTC. Translated, it gives CASSQSPIPGQGRANVLTF.

This clonotype was seen ten or more times. The chain employs TRBV3-1 and TRBJ2-1; perhaps TRBD2 as D (5 bases). The CDR3 length is 14 residues. V dropped 6 bases and J dropped 0 bases, with 9 bases sitting between them. Germline-derived CDR1 and CDR2 are LGHDT and YNNKEL (reference sequence). DNA for the CDR3: TGTGCCAGCAGTACTAGAGGCTCCTACAATGAGCAGTTCTTC. Its translation: CASSTRGSYNEQFF.

The CDR3 sequence: CSARVVKGSNYGYTF. CDR3 DNA: TGCAGTGCTAGAGTCGTTAAGGGGTCTAACTATGGCTACACCTTC. The chain uses TRBV20-1 and TRBJ1-2, with D possibly TRBD1 on 5 matching bases. CDR1 and CDR2 (germline): DFQATT, SNEGSKA (reference sequence). The CDR3 contains 15 residues. The ends were cut back, 1 base at V and 0 bases at J, with 12 bases in the middle.

This clonotype was seen ten or more times. This rearrangement joins TRBV18 to TRBJ1-1; 7 bases are shared with TRBD1. The germline gives CDR1 KGHSH, CDR2 LQKENI. Trimming at V came to 6 bases and at J to 0 bases, leaving 13 bases not matched to a gene. This CDR3 comprises 17 residues. Written as DNA, the CDR3 is TGTGCCAGCTCGCCGAACAGGGGCGCGGCAATGAACACTGAAGCTTTCTTT. Translated, it gives CASSPNRGAAMNTEAFF.